A selection of T cell receptor beta chains follows, all from one sample in a study of blood T cell repertoires in COVID-19. Repertoires were generated with immunoSEQ multiplex PCR, while TCRdb's copy carries only in-frame clones and drops some. In the table there are fewer than 250,000 clones, 80% to 90% of which are singletons. The source material was peripheral blood. The receptors originated from a man in his forties or fifties with active or convalescent COVID-19. CDR3s include the opening cysteine and the closing phenylalanine or tryptophan. D genes are given only for firm matches. Part of the rows lack a size; the others show once, few, many or a class for expanded clones.

v_call	j_call	clone_size	d_call	cdr3_nt	cdr3_aa
TRBV5-1	TRBJ1-6	.	.	TGCGCCAGCAGCTTGCAGGTTTTATCACCCCTCCACTTT	CASSLQVLSPLHF
TRBV11-3	TRBJ2-1	.	TRBD2	TGTGCCAGCAGCTTAGGGGGGGGCTCCTACAATGAGCAGTTCTTC	CASSLGGGSYNEQFF
TRBV3-1/TRBV3-2	TRBJ2-1	once	TRBD2	TGTGCCAGCAGGAAAACTAGCGGGAGCTCCTACAATGAGCAGTTCTTC	CASRKTSGSSYNEQFF
TRBV4-1	TRBJ1-2	.	TRBD1	TGCGCCAGCCAGGGGCCTAACAGGGGCCAGGATGGCTACACCTTC	CASQGPNRGQDGYTF
TRBV9	TRBJ2-1	.	TRBD2	TGTGCCAGCAGCCTAAACTCCGAACTAGCGGGGGGGCGCGATGAGCAGTTCTTC	CASSLNSELAGGRDEQFF
TRBV29-1	TRBJ2-7	few	.	TGCAGCGTTTTTTCCAGCGTTACCGAGCAGTACTTC	CSVFSSVTEQYF
TRBV15	TRBJ2-5	.	TRBD2	TGTGCCACCGGTTTTACTAGTGCGGGAGGACAAGAGACCCAGTACTTC	CATGFTSAGGQETQYF
TRBV6-6	TRBJ2-7	few	.	TGTGCCAGCAGTTACCCCGAGGGTAGCTACGAGCAGTACTTC	CASSYPEGSYEQYF
TRBV4-3	TRBJ1-4	many	TRBD1	TGCGCCAGCAGCCAAGATCTGACAGGGGCGGATGAAAAACTGTTTTTT	CASSQDLTGADEKLFF
TRBV14	TRBJ2-7	.	TRBD2	TGTGCCAGCAGCCTCGTAGGAGGGAGGGCCTACGAGCAGTACTTC	CASSLVGGRAYEQYF
TRBV4-3	TRBJ2-6	.	TRBD1	TGCGCCAGCAGCCAAGCTGCAGGGGGCTCTGGGGCCAACGTCCTGACTTTC	CASSQAAGGSGANVLTF
TRBV2	TRBJ1-3	.	.	TGTGCCAGCAGTACCGACAGGCCCTCTGGAAACACCATATATTTT	CASSTDRPSGNTIYF
TRBV14	TRBJ1-1	once	TRBD1	TGTGCCAGCAGCCAACGAACCGGGACAGGCCTTTTTGGAGCTTTCTTT	CASSQRTGTGLFGAFF
TRBV6-5	TRBJ1-1	.	TRBD1	TGTGCCAGCGGACAGGGACTGATGAACACTGAAGCTTTCTTT	CASGQGLMNTEAFF
TRBV27	TRBJ1-2	few	TRBD1	TGTGCCAGCAGTTTATCCCAACAGGGGAACTATGGCTACACCTTC	CASSLSQQGNYGYTF
TRBV7-2	TRBJ1-5	once	.	TGTGCCAGCAGCGAACTACAGGGTCAGCCCCAGCATTTT	CASSELQGQPQHF
TRBV7-2	TRBJ2-2	.	.	TGTGCCACAGCGAGGGATTCCGGCACCGGGGAGCTGTTTTTT	CATARDSGTGELFF
TRBV30	TRBJ2-1	.	TRBD2	TGTGCCTGCTTCAGTGGGGCGGGAGATGAGCAGTTCTTC	CACFSGAGDEQFF
TRBV27	TRBJ2-7	.	.	TGTGCCAGCAGTTTAAAGTACCGGTCCTACGAGCAGTACTTC	CASSLKYRSYEQYF
TRBV3-1/TRBV3-2	TRBJ2-1	.	.	TGTGCCAGCAGCCCCCTACTAGAAAACAATGAGCAGTTCTTC	CASSPLLENNEQFF
TRBV6-5	TRBJ1-1	.	.	TGTGCCAGCAGCGCAGCAGGGTGGCAAACTGAAGCTTTCTTT	CASSAAGWQTEAFF
TRBV6-2/TRBV6-3	TRBJ1-6	once	.	TGTGCCAGCAGTTACGGCACCCCAAGATCTTCACCCCTCCACTTT	CASSYGTPRSSPLHF
TRBV24-1	TRBJ1-2	once	TRBD1	TGTGCCCCACGGACAGGGATAATCTATGGCTACACCTTC	CAPRTGIIYGYTF
TRBV6-2/TRBV6-3	TRBJ1-1	.	.	TGTGCCAGCAGTTATAGTCCTGGACAGTTGAACACTGAAGCTTTCTTT	CASSYSPGQLNTEAFF
TRBV14	TRBJ2-7	.	.	TGTGCCAGCAGCCAAGATCTGGCATACGAGCAGTACTTC	CASSQDLAYEQYF